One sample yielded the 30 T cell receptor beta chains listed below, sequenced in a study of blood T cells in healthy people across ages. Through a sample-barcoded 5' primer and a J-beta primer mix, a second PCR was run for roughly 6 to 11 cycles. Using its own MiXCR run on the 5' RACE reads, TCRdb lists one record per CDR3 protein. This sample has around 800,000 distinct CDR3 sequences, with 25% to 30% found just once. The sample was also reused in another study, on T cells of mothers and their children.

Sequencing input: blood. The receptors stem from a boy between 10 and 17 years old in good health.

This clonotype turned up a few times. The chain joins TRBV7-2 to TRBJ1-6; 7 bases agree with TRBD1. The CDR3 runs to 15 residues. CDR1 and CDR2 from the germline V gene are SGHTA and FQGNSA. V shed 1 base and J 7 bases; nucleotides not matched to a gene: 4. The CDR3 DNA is TGTGCCAGCAGCTTAGTGGGACAGCCAAATTCACCCCTCCACTTT. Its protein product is CASSLVGQPNSPLHF.

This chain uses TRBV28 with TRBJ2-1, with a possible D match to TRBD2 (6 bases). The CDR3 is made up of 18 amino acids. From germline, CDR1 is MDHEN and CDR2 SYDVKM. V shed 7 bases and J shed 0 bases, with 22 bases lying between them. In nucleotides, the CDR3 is TGTGCCAGCATCCGGGGGTACGGTGTCAAAAGCTCCTACAATGAGCAGTTCTTC. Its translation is CASIRGYGVKSSYNEQFF.

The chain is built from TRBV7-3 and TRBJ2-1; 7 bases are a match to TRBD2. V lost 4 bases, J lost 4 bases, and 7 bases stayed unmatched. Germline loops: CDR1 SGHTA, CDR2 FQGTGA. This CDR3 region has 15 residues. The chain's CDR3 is CASSSVKREYNEQFF. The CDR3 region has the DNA TGTGCCAGCAGCTCCGTAAAGCGGGAATACAATGAGCAGTTCTTC.

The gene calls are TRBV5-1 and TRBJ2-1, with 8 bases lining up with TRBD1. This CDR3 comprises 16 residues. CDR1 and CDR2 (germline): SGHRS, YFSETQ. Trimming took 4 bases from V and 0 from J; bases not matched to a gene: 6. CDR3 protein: CASSEGQASSYNEQFF. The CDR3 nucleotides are TGCGCCAGCAGCGAGGGACAGGCAAGCTCCTACAATGAGCAGTTCTTC.

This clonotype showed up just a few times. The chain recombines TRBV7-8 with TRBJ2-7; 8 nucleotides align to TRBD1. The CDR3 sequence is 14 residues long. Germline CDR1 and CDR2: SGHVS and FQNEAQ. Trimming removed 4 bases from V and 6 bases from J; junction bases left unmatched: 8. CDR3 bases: TGTGCCAGCAGCTCAGGGGGCCAGATTGGCGAGCAGTACTTC. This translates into CASSSGGQIGEQYF.

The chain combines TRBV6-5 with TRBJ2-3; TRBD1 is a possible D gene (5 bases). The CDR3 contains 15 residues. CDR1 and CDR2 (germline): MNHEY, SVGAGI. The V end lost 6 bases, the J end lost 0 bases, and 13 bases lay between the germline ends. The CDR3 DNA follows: TGTGCCAGCAGCCCGACAGTAACTAGCACAGATACGCAGTATTTT. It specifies CASSPTVTSTDTQYF.

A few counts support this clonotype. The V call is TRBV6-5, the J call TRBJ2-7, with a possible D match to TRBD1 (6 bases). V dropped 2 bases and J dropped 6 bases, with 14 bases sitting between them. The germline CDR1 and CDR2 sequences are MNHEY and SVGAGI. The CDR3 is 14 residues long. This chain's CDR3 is CASSYTLTGIEQYF. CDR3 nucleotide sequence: TGTGCCAGCAGTTACACCCTCACAGGGATCGAGCAGTACTTC.

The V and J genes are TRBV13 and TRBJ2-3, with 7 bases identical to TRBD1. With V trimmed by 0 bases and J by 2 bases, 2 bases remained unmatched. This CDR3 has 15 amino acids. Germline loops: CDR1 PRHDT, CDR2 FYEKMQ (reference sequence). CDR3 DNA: TGTGCCAGCAGCTTAGGACAGGGGATCACAGATACGCAGTATTTT. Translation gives CASSLGQGITDTQYF.

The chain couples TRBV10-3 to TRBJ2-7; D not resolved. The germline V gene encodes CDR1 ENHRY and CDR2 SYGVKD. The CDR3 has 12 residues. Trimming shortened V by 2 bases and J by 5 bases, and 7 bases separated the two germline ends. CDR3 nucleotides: TGTGCCATCAGTGAGGAAGGCAACGAGCAGTACTTC. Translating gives CAISEEGNEQYF.

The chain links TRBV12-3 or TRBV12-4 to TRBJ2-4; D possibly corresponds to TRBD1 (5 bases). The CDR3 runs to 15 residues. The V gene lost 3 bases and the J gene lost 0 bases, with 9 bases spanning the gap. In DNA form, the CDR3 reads TGTGCCAGCAGTTTCAGGGATCGAGCCAAAAACATTCAGTACTTC. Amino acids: CASSFRDRAKNIQYF.

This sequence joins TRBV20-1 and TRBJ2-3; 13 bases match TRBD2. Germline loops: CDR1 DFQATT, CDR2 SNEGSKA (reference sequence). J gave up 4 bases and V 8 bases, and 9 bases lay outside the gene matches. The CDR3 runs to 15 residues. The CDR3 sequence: CSRSGTSGVSDTQYF. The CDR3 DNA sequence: TGCAGTCGATCCGGGACTAGCGGGGTCTCAGATACGCAGTATTTT.

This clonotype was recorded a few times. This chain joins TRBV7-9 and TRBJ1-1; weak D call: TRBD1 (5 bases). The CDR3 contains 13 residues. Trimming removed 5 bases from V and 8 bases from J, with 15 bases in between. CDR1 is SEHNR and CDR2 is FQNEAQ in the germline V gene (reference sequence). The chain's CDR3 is CASSLDSISEAFF. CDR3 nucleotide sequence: TGTGCCAGCAGCCTCGACAGTATCTCCGAAGCTTTCTTT.

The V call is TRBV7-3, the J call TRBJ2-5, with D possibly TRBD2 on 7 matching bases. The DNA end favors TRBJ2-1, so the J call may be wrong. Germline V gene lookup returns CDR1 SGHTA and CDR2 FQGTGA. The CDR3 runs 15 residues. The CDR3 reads CASSPGGPPGDEQFF. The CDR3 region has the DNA TGTGCCAGCAGCCCCGGGGGGCCGCCGGGCGATGAGCAGTTCTTC.

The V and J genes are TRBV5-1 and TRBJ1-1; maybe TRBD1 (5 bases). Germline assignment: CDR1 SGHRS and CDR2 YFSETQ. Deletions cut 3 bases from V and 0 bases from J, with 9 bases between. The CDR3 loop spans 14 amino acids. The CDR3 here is CASSSDNMNTEAFF. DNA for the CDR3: TGCGCCAGCAGCTCGGACAACATGAACACTGAAGCTTTCTTT.

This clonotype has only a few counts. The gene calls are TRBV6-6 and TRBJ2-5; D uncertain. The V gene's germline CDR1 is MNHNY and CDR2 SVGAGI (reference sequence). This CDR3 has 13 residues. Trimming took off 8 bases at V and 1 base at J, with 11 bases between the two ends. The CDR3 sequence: CASGFDSQETQYF. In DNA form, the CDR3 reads TGTGCCAGCGGATTCGACTCCCAAGAGACCCAGTACTTC.

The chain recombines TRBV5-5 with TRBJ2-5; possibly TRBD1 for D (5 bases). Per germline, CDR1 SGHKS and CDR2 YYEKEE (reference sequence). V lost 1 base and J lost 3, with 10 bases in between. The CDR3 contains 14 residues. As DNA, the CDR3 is TGTGCCAGCAGCTTGATCAGGGCGAAAGAGACCCAGTACTTC. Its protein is CASSLIRAKETQYF.

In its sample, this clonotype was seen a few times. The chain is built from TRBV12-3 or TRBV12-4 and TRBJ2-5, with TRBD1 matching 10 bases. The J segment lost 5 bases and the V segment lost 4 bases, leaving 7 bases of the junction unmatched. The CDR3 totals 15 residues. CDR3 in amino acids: CASSSGTGVVETQYF. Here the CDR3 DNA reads TGTGCCAGCAGTTCCGGGACAGGGGTAGTTGAGACCCAGTACTTC.

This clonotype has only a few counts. The CDR3 loop reads CSVLTGIEQFF. The CDR3 DNA follows: TGCAGCGTCCTCACAGGGATTGAGCAGTTCTTC. This rearrangement joins TRBV29-1 to TRBJ2-1; maybe TRBD1 (6 bases). The CDR3 is 11 amino acids. Germline V lookup: CDR1 SQVTM, CDR2 ANQGSEA. V was trimmed by 6 bases and J by 9 bases, leaving 12 bases between them.

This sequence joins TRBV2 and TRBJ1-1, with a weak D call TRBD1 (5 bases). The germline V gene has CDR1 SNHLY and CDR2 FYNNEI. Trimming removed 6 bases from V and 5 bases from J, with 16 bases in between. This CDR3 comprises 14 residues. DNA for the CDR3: TGTGCCAGCAGCCCCGGGGGGGTGGGTACTGAAGCTTTCTTT. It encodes CASSPGGVGTEAFF.

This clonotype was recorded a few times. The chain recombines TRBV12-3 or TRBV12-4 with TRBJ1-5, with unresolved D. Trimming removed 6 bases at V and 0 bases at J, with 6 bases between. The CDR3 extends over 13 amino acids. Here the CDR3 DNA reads TGTGCCAGCAGCGAAATTAGCAATCAGCCCCAGCATTTT. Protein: CASSEISNQPQHF.

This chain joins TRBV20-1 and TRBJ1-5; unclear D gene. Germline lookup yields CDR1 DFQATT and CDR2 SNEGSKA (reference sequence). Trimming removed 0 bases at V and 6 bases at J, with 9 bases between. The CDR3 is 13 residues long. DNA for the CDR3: TGCAGTGCTAGAGACAAATTAAGTCAGCCCCAGCATTTT. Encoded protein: CSARDKLSQPQHF.

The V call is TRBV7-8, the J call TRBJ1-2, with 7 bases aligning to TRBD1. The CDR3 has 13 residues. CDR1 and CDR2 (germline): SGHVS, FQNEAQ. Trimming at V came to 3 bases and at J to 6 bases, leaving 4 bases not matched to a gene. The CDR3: CASSFRQGHGYTF. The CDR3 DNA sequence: TGTGCCAGCAGCTTTCGACAGGGTCATGGCTACACCTTC.

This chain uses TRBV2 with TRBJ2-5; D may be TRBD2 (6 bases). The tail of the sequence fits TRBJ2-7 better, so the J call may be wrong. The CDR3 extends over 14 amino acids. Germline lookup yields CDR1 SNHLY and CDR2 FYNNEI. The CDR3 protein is CASSVIAGTYEQYF. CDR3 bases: TGTGCCAGCAGTGTGATCGCGGGGACCTACGAGCAGTACTTC.

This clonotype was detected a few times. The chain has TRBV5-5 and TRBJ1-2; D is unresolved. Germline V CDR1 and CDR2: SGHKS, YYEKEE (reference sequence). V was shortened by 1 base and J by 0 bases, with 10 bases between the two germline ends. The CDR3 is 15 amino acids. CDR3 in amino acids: CASSLSETSNYGYTF. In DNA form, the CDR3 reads TGTGCCAGCAGCTTGTCGGAAACGTCTAACTATGGCTACACCTTC.

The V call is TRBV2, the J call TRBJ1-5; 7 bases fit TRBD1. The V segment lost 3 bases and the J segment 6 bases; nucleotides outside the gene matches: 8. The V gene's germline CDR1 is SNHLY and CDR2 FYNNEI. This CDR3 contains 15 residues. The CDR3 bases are TGTGCCAGCAGTGATCGGCAGGGGGGGGGTCAGCCCCAGCATTTT. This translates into CASSDRQGGGQPQHF.

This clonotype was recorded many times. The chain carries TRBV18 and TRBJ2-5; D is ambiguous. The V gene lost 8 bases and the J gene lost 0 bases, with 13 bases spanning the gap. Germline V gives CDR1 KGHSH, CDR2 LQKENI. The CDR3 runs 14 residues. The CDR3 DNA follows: TGTGCCAGCCGGAACTTAGGTAACCAAGAGACCCAGTACTTC. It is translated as CASRNLGNQETQYF.

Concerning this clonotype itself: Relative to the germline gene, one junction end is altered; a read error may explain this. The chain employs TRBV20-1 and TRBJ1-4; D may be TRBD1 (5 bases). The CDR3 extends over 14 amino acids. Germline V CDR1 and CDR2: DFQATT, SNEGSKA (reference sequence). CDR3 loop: CSAKDSQGNGKLFF. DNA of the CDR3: TGCAGTGCTAAGGATTCCCAGGGAAATGGAAAACTGTTTTTT.

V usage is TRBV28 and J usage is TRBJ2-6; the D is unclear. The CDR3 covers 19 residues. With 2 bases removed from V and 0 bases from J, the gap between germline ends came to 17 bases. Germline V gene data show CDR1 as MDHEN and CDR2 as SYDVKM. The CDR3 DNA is TGTGCCAGCAGTTTACTGCTCCCAGCAAAGGACTCTGGGGCCAACGTCCTGACTTTC. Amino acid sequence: CASSLLLPAKDSGANVLTF.

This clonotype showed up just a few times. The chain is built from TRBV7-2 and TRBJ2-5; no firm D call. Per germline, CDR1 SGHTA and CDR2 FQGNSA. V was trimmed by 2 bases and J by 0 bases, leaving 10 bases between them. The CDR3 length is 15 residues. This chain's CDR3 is CASSLTDAYQETQYF. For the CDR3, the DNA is TGTGCCAGCAGCTTAACTGACGCTTACCAAGAGACCCAGTACTTC.

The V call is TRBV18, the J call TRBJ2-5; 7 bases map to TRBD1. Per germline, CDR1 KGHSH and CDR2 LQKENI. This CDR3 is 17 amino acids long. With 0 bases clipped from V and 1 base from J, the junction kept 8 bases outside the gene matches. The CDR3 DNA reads TGTGCCAGCTCACCACCTCTCGGGACAGTATCCCAAGAGACCCAGTACTTC. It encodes CASSPPLGTVSQETQYF.